One sample yielded the 6 T cell receptor beta chains listed below, sequenced in a study of CD8 T cells in Susac syndrome. With random hexamers, about 0.45 to 1 ug RNA was reverse transcribed. One entry per CDR3 protein results from TCRdb running MiXCR on the immunoSEQ multiplex PCR reads. The table lists roughly 190,000 distinct CDR3 sequences, just under 95% of them singletons, with 0.1% in the top ten. Sequenced sample: CD4+ T cells from PBMCs. The receptors originated from a human donor in good health.

The CDR3 loop reads CASSPRLQGYEGKLFF. DNA for the CDR3: TGTGCCAGCTCACCAAGGCTACAGGGATATGAGGGAAAACTGTTTTTT. The chain combines TRBV18 with TRBJ1-4; tentative D call: TRBD1 (6 bases). Germline-derived CDR1 and CDR2 are KGHSH and LQKENI. V was clipped by 2 bases and J by 10 bases, with 20 bases between them. This CDR3 has 16 residues. Full variable domain (missing parts from reference TRBV18 and TRBJ1-4): NAGVMQNPRHLVRRRGQEARLRCSPMKGHSHVYWYRQLPEEGLKFMVYLQKENIIDESGMPKERFSAEFPKEGPSILRIQQVVRGDSAAYFCASSPRLQGYEGKLFFGSGTQLSVL.

The V call is TRBV7-3, the J call TRBJ2-3, with 12 positions matching TRBD2. In germline, CDR1 is SGHTA, CDR2 FQGTGA. V lost 4 bases and J lost 4; bases outside the gene matches: 3. This CDR3 spans 15 amino acids. In DNA, the CDR3 is TGTGCCAGCAGCTCCCTAGCGGGAGGGGCAGATACGCAGTATTTT. Its translation: CASSSLAGGADTQYF. The full variable domain, rest sourced from reference TRBV7-3 and TRBJ2-3, is GAGVSQTPSNKVTEKGKYVELRCDPISGHTALYWYRQSLGQGPEFLIYFQGTGAADDSGLPNDRFFAVRPEGSVSTLKIQRTERGDSAVYLCASSSLAGGADTQYFGPGTRLTVL.

The V and J genes are TRBV15 and TRBJ2-7; 9 positions match TRBD1. The CDR3 loop spans 16 amino acids. With V trimmed by 1 base and J by 4 bases, 8 bases remained unmatched. Germline V gives CDR1 LNHNV, CDR2 YYDKDF (reference sequence). CDR3 sequence (DNA): TGTGCCACCAGCAGAGGGGGACAGGGCCAGTCGTACGAGCAGTACTTC. It yields the protein CATSRGGQGQSYEQYF.

The chain has TRBV30 and TRBJ1-5, with D possibly being TRBD1 (5 bases). This CDR3 has 13 amino acids. Germline V gene sequence: CDR1 GTSNPN, CDR2 SVGIG (reference sequence). Trimming removed 1 base from V and 5 bases from J, with 9 bases in between. The CDR3 DNA sequence: TGTGCCTGGAGTGGGGGCAGGGATCAGCCCCAGCATTTT. It codes for CAWSGGRDQPQHF. The full variable domain, rest sourced from reference TRBV30 and TRBJ1-5, is SQTIHQWPATLVQPVGSPLSLECTVEGTSNPNLYWYRQAAGRGLQLLFYSVGIGQISSEVPQNLSASRPQDRQFILSSKKLLLSDSGFYLCAWSGGRDQPQHFGDGTRLSIL.

This clonotype has a single count. This sequence joins TRBV6-1 and TRBJ2-6, with TRBD1 matching over 9 bases. CDR3 length: 17 amino acids. The trim removed 5 bases at V and 2 bases at J, leaving 7 bases unmatched. The germline CDR1 and CDR2 sequences are MNHNS and SASEGT. For the CDR3, the DNA is TGTGCCAGCAGTCCACCGGGACAGGGAGCTGGGGCCAACGTCCTGACTTTC. Encoded protein: CASSPPGQGAGANVLTF.

The rearrangement joins TRBV27 to TRBJ2-7; D might be TRBD1 or TRBD2, each matching 5 bases. Germline CDR1 and CDR2: MNHEY and SMNVEV (reference sequence). The V and J ends lost 7 bases and 2 bases respectively, with 15 bases between them. The CDR3 totals 14 residues. The CDR3 here is CASIIRDGPYEQYF. The CDR3 coding sequence is TGTGCCAGCATCATAAGGGACGGTCCCTACGAGCAGTACTTC.